Below, 26 T cell receptor beta chains from the same sample are listed, as sequenced in a study of blood T cell dynamics during melanoma immunotherapy. Documented time point: week 3, after first cycle of checkpoint inhibitor. Immune-effector memory T cells were defined as CD3+ CD4- CD8+ CD45RA- CD45RO-high CD27- CCR7-. For these TCRs, the target antigens are not known. The table came from immunoSEQ multiplex PCR; TCRdb's copy has only in-frame clones and leaves some out. The profile covers over 950 clones, with around 72% appearing a single time and more than 15% taken by the ten largest. Study-level points and caveats: The most clonal sorted CD8+ subset, immune-effector cells, was closest to cell-free DNA CDR3 sequences.

This material consisted of CD8+ T cells from blood, taken from a patient treated with checkpoint blockade. Receptors originate from a human donor with melanoma.

The chain couples TRBV15 to TRBJ2-5; the D gene is possibly TRBD1 (5 bases). CDR1 and CDR2 (germline): LNHNV, YYDKDF (reference sequence). Deletions cut 0 bases from V and 1 base from J, with 9 bases between. The length of the CDR3 is 15 residues. CDR3: CATSRDDRPQETQYF. In DNA form, the CDR3 reads TGTGCCACCAGCAGAGACGACAGACCCCAAGAGACCCAGTACTTC. Full variable domain (missing parts from reference TRBV15 and TRBJ2-5): DAMVIQNPRYQVTQFGKPVTLSCSQTLNHNVMYWYQQKSSQAPKLLFHYYDKDFNNEADTPDNFQSRRPNTSFCFLDIRSPGLGDTAMYLCATSRDDRPQETQYFGPGTRLLVL.

The chain uses TRBV9 and TRBJ2-5; D is uncertain. The CDR3 is 15 residues long. The V gene lost 4 bases and the J gene lost 2 bases, with 15 bases spanning the gap. Germline V lookup: CDR1 SGDLS, CDR2 YYNGEE. CDR3 region: CASSRSGLTQETQYF. In DNA form, the CDR3 reads TGTGCCAGCAGCCGGTCCGGGCTAACTCAAGAGACCCAGTACTTC.

The chain joins TRBV18 to TRBJ2-1; TRBD1 aligns across 11 bases. Trimming removed 3 bases from V and 4 bases from J; junction bases left unmatched: 5. The germline V gene encodes CDR1 KGHSH and CDR2 LQKENI. The CDR3 has 16 amino acids. In DNA form, the CDR3 reads TGTGCCAGCTCACCGTCCGGGACAGGGGGGTACAATGAGCAGTTCTTC. Protein: CASSPSGTGGYNEQFF.

J is TRBJ2-1 and V is TRBV7-9; TRBD1 matches 9 bases. The CDR3 contains 16 residues. V was pared by 5 bases and J by 8 bases, with 13 bases of the junction left unmatched. Germline lookup yields CDR1 SEHNR and CDR2 FQNEAQ (reference sequence). CDR3 residues: CASSPGQGTHEDEQFF. CDR3 DNA: TGTGCCAGCAGCCCGGGACAGGGAACGCATGAGGATGAGCAGTTCTTC. The complete variable domain, with remaining parts taken from reference TRBV7-9 and TRBJ2-1, reads DTGVSQNPRHKITKRGQNVTFRCDPISEHNRLYWYRQTLGQGPEFLTYFQNEAQLEKSRLLSDRFSAERPKGSFSTLEIQRTEQGDSAMYLCASSPGQGTHEDEQFFGPGTRLTVL.

This chain uses TRBV7-9 with TRBJ2-4, with D tentatively TRBD1 or TRBD2 (5 bases each). The V end was cut by 1 base, the J end by 0 bases, with 13 bases between. This CDR3 is built from 17 residues. Germline CDR1 SEHNR, CDR2 FQNEAQ (reference sequence). CDR3 sequence (DNA): TGTGCCAGCAGCTTAGGTCCAGGGACCTTAGCCAAAAACATTCAGTACTTC. It translates to CASSLGPGTLAKNIQYF.

J is TRBJ2-1 and V is TRBV18; D is undetermined. CDR3 size: 14 residues. The V end lost 5 bases, the J end lost 7 bases, and 15 bases lay between the germline ends. CDR1 and CDR2 (germline): KGHSH, LQKENI. CDR3 loop: CASSFSGSWNEQFF. The CDR3 nucleotides are TGTGCCAGCTCATTTTCCGGAAGTTGGAATGAGCAGTTCTTC.

This clone was counted between two and nine times. This sequence joins TRBV13 and TRBJ2-3; TRBD2 aligns across 11 bases. CDR3 length equals 20 residues. The V gene end was trimmed by 3 bases and the J gene end by 0 bases; junction bases not matched to a gene: 14. Germline V gene sequence: CDR1 PRHDT, CDR2 FYEKMQ (reference sequence). The CDR3 DNA follows: TGTGCCAGCAGCTTTTACCGACTAGCGGGGATCGTAACTAGCACAGATACGCAGTATTTT. Protein product: CASSFYRLAGIVTSTDTQYF.

Comments on this clone: At one end the junction does not follow the germline gene, possibly because of a read error. The genes are TRBV5-4 and TRBJ2-2; the D gene could be TRBD1 or TRBD2 (5 bases each). Germline V lookup: CDR1 SGHNT, CDR2 YYREEE (reference sequence). CDR3 size: 13 residues. The CDR3 reads CASSLGGTGELVF. The CDR3 DNA reads TGTGCCAGCAGCTTGGGGGGCACCGGGGAGCTGGTTTTT.

This clone occurred once. The chain carries TRBV27 and TRBJ2-1; TRBD2 aligns across 7 bases. Germline CDR1 MNHEY, CDR2 SMNVEV (reference sequence). The CDR3 extends over 14 amino acids. Trimming at V came to 6 bases and at J to 5 bases, leaving 7 bases not matched to a gene. The CDR3 is CASSAGTTNNEQFF. CDR3 DNA: TGTGCCAGCAGCGCCGGGACTACTAACAATGAGCAGTTCTTC.

The J gene is TRBJ2-1, the V gene TRBV5-4; no firm D call. The CDR3 length is 11 residues. Germline V lookup: CDR1 SGHNT, CDR2 YYREEE (reference sequence). The V gene lost 2 bases and the J gene lost 9 bases, with 6 bases spanning the gap. CDR3 bases: TGTGCCAGCAGCTTCTGGGGTGAGCAGTTCTTC. Residues: CASSFWGEQFF.

Points on this clone: A read error may explain this, as a much larger clone is one base away. The same CDR3 can be traced to other DNA sequences in this sample. The chain is built from TRBV11-1 and TRBJ1-2; D not certain. V lost 5 bases and J 3 bases, leaving 13 bases between the germline ends. The CDR3 is 14 residues long. CDR1 is SGHAT, CDR2 FQDESV, per germline (reference sequence). The chain's CDR3 is CASSPMDGYYGYTF. CDR3 nucleotides: TGTGCCAGCAGCCCCATGGACGGTTACTATGGCTACACCTTC.

The CDR3 nucleotides read TGTGCCAGCAGTTACTCCGTGACAGCTAGCACAGATACGCAGTATTTT. Its translation: CASSYSVTASTDTQYF. This chain links TRBV6-5 with TRBJ2-3; possible D gene TRBD1, 5 bases. The germline V and J ends were trimmed by 0 bases and 0 bases, with 10 bases remaining between them. The germline gives CDR1 MNHEY, CDR2 SVGAGI. The CDR3 is made up of 16 amino acids.

The rearrangement joins TRBV6-6 to TRBJ2-1; D is ambiguous. The length of the CDR3 is 15 residues. The V gene lost 6 bases and the J gene lost 0 bases, with 12 bases spanning the gap. Per germline, CDR1 MNHNY and CDR2 SVGAGI (reference sequence). CDR3 protein: CASSSAERSYNEQFF. CDR3 coding DNA: TGTGCCAGCAGCTCCGCGGAACGCTCCTACAATGAGCAGTTCTTC.

The CDR3 spells CASSDRDRSSYEQYF. The DNA for the CDR3 is TGTGCCAGCAGCGACCGGGACAGATCCTCCTACGAGCAGTACTTC. This chain joins TRBV13 and TRBJ2-5; the match to TRBD1 covers 7 bases. Near its end, the DNA agrees better with TRBJ2-7, so the J call may be wrong. CDR3 length equals 15 residues. Germline V lookup: CDR1 PRHDT, CDR2 FYEKMQ (reference sequence).

The V gene is TRBV29-1, the J gene TRBJ1-4, with D hard to call. Germline values: CDR1 SQVTM, CDR2 ANQGSEA. This CDR3 comprises 11 residues. Deletions cut 7 bases from V and 8 bases from J, with 11 bases between. DNA of the CDR3: TGCAGCGCCCAGGACGGAGAAAAACTGTTTTTT. This gives the protein CSAQDGEKLFF.

J is TRBJ1-2 and V is TRBV10-2, with D tentatively TRBD1 (5 bases). CDR3 length: 13 residues. From germline, CDR1 is WSHSY and CDR2 SAAADI. V was shortened by 7 bases and J by 3 bases, with 12 bases between the two germline ends. The CDR3 protein is CASTQGLYYGYTF. The CDR3, as DNA: TGCGCCAGCACCCAGGGCTTATACTATGGCTACACCTTC.

The rearrangement uses TRBV7-6 and TRBJ2-5; 7 bases align to TRBD2. The V gene end was trimmed by 0 bases and the J gene end by 2 bases; junction bases not matched to a gene: 3. The CDR3 is 15 residues long. CDR1 and CDR2 from the germline V gene are SGHVS and FNYEAQ. The chain's CDR3 is CASSLAGGGQETQYF. CDR3 sequence (DNA): TGTGCCAGCAGCTTAGCGGGGGGGGGTCAAGAGACCCAGTACTTC.

The rearrangement joins TRBV6-1 to TRBJ1-5; D is ambiguous. Germline assignment: CDR1 MNHNS and CDR2 SASEGT. Trimming left V 8 bases short and J 6 bases short, with 14 bases between. This CDR3 contains 13 residues. In nucleotides, the CDR3 is TGTGCCAGCCGAGGAGGGTTAGGTCAGCCCCAGCATTTT. This codes for CASRGGLGQPQHF.

This clone came up a few times. The chain has TRBV27 and TRBJ1-2; D perhaps matches TRBD1 (5 bases). V shed 2 bases and J shed 2 bases, with 15 bases lying between them. There are 16 residues in the CDR3. Germline V CDR1 and CDR2: MNHEY, SMNVEV (reference sequence). The CDR3 spells CASSLGAAGRNYGYTF. CDR3 nucleotides: TGTGCCAGCAGTTTAGGGGCGGCAGGAAGGAACTATGGCTACACCTTC.

The gene calls are TRBV10-3 and TRBJ1-2; TRBD1 might be the D (6 bases). Germline V CDR1 and CDR2: ENHRY, SYGVKD. Trimming stripped 7 bases from V and 4 bases from J, with 10 bases between. This CDR3 has 12 amino acids. The CDR3, as DNA: TGTGCCATCAATGGGGGGCCCTATGGCTACACCTTC. Translated, it gives CAINGGPYGYTF.

CDR3 coding DNA: TGTGCCAGCAGCCCTAGCGATAGCTCCTACGAGCAGTACTTC. This codes for CASSPSDSSYEQYF. The chain recombines TRBV5-5 with TRBJ2-5; D is possibly TRBD2 (6 bases). Gene TRBJ2-7 matches the end of the DNA better, so the J call may be wrong. There are 14 residues in the CDR3. The germline V gene has CDR1 SGHKS and CDR2 YYEKEE (reference sequence).

The V and J genes are TRBV5-4 and TRBJ2-7, with 9 bases fitting TRBD2. This CDR3 contains 18 residues. The ends lost 4 bases at V and 3 bases at J; junction bases unmatched: 17. Germline V gene sequence: CDR1 SGHNT, CDR2 YYREEE (reference sequence). CDR3 amino acids: CASSLILTASGNSYEQYF. The CDR3 DNA follows: TGTGCCAGCAGCCTTATATTAACGGCTAGCGGGAATAGCTACGAGCAGTACTTC. Full variable domain (rest looked up from reference TRBV5-4 and TRBJ2-7): ETGVTQSPTHLIKTRGQQVTLRCSSQSGHNTVSWYQQALGQGPQFIFQYYREEENGRGNFPPRFSGLQFPNYSSELNVNALELDDSALYLCASSLILTASGNSYEQYFGPGTRLTVT.

The chain combines TRBV14 with TRBJ2-7, with 8 bases that match TRBD2. V lost 4 bases to trimming and J lost 2 bases; unmatched junction nucleotides: 1. Germline CDR1 reads SGHDN; CDR2 reads FVKESK. This CDR3 spans 13 amino acids. In DNA, the CDR3 is TGTGCCAGCAGCCGGACTAGCACCTACGAGCAGTACTTC. Its translation: CASSRTSTYEQYF.

The chain employs TRBV11-2 and TRBJ2-1, with 7 bases matching TRBD1. The J segment lost 0 bases and the V segment lost 8 bases, leaving 7 bases of the junction unmatched. CDR1 is SGHAT, CDR2 FQNNGV, per germline. The CDR3 is 15 residues long. CDR3 in amino acids: CASGLQGSSYNEQFF. CDR3 bases: TGTGCCAGCGGGTTACAGGGGAGCTCCTACAATGAGCAGTTCTTC.

This clone is large by share. This chain links TRBV6-5 with TRBJ1-5; the D is unclear. This CDR3 region has 13 residues. Trimming removed 1 base from V and 5 bases from J, with 6 bases in between. Germline CDR1 is MNHEY and CDR2 is SVGAGI. The CDR3 here is CASSYFEDQPQHF. Written as DNA, the CDR3 is TGTGCCAGCAGTTACTTTGAGGATCAGCCCCAGCATTTT.

The chain's CDR3 is CASSPSSYEQYF. Written as DNA, the CDR3 is TGTGCCAGCAGCCCTAGCTCCTACGAGCAGTACTTC. This chain uses TRBV27 with TRBJ2-5; no clear D gene. The J call is uncertain, as TRBJ2-7 better fits the DNA end. The germline V gene has CDR1 MNHEY and CDR2 SMNVEV (reference sequence). There are 12 residues in the CDR3.